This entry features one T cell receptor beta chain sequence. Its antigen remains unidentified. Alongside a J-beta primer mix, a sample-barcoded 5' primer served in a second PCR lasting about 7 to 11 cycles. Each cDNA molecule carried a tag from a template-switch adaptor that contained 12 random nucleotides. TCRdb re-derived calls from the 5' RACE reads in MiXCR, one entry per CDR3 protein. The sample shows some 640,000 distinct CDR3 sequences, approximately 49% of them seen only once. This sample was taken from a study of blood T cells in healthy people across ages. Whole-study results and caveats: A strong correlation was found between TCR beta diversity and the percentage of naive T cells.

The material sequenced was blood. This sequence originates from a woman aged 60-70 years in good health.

For the CDR3, the DNA is TGTGCCAGCAGCTTATGGTTAGCGGGCTCCTACAATGAGCAGTTCTTC. This sequence encodes CASSLWLAGSYNEQFF. J is TRBJ2-1 and V is TRBV7-9; 7 bases match TRBD2. V lost 2 bases to trimming and J lost 0 bases; unmatched junction nucleotides: 4. The CDR3 sequence is 16 residues long. Germline V lookup: CDR1 SEHNR, CDR2 FQNEAQ (reference sequence).